These 14 T cell receptor beta chains were sequenced from one sample in a study of post-analysis software for immune sequencing data (dated by TCRdb to about 2015). The investigation overall reported the following: A handful of TRBV segments, including TRBV5-6, TRBV5-1 and TRBV20-1, were significantly more frequent in patients than controls.

Libraries came from PCR. TCRdb lists the instrument as Illumina HiSeq 2500. To reduce PCR and sequencing biases, unique molecular identifiers were incorporated into the TCR beta cDNA libraries. The public reads were run again by TCRdb, first through fastp at Q25 and then through MiXCR, and only productive beta chains were kept. Each record represents a unique CDR3 protein, reported with the most common genes and DNA among its rows. This sample gives about 200,000 distinct CDR3 sequences in total; approximately 30% of them show up just once. The top ten constitute nearly 3.5% of the sample. For these receptors, no antigen is known. The specimen sequenced was blood. Receptor source: a girl younger than 18 with multiple sclerosis.

About this clonotype: This may come from a read error, since a much larger clone is one base off. CDR3 loop: CASSIAGGADTQYF. The CDR3 coding sequence is TGTGCCAGCAGTATAGCGGGAGGGGCAGATACGCAGTATTTT. The chain is built from TRBV12-3 or TRBV12-4 and TRBJ2-3, with 11 nucleotides matching TRBD2. The CDR3 has 14 residues.

This clonotype appeared a few times. Sequence at one end of the junction differs from germline and may be a read error. V and J are TRBV5-1 and TRBJ2-7, with D possibly matching TRBD2 (6 bases). The CDR3 runs 14 residues. Germline V gene lookup returns CDR1 SGHRS and CDR2 YFSETQ. CDR3: CAGSLATSIGEQYF. The DNA for the CDR3 is TGCGCCGGCAGCTTGGCCACTAGCATTGGCGAGCAGTACTTC.

The table lists this clonotype with many counts. V usage is TRBV5-1 and J usage is TRBJ2-1; no clear D gene. Germline V gene lookup returns CDR1 SGHRS and CDR2 YFSETQ. Trimming took off 4 bases at V and 4 bases at J, with 6 bases between the two ends. CDR3 size: 12 residues. CDR3 in amino acids: CASSLQYNEQFF. DNA for the CDR3: TGCGCCAGCAGCCTCCAGTACAATGAGCAGTTCTTC.

The rearrangement uses TRBV18 and TRBJ1-2; a weak D match, TRBD1 (6 bases). V was shortened by 1 base and J by 7 bases, with 10 bases between the two germline ends. The CDR3 length is 13 residues. CDR1 is KGHSH, CDR2 LQKENI, per germline. The CDR3 bases are TGTGCCAGCTCACCACGGGGGGCGTCTGGCTACACCTTC. Translated, it gives CASSPRGASGYTF.

On this clonotype itself: At one end, the junction sequence differs from germline, possibly due to a read error. This sequence joins TRBV13 and TRBJ2-7, with D possibly TRBD1 on 6 matching bases. The germline V gene encodes CDR1 PRHDT and CDR2 FYEKMQ (reference sequence). CDR3 size: 14 residues. CDR3 residues: CVSTTSGEPYEQYF. The CDR3 coding sequence is TGTGTCAGCACCACTTCAGGGGAACCCTACGAGCAGTACTTC.

The chain joins TRBV20-1 to TRBJ2-1; possible D gene TRBD2, 6 bases. The CDR3 spans 14 residues. CDR1 is DFQATT, CDR2 SNEGSKA, per germline (reference sequence). V was shortened by 1 base and J by 2 bases, with 9 bases between the two germline ends. The CDR3 DNA sequence: TGCAGTGCTAGAGGGAGGGATGCCTACAATGAGCAGTTCTTC. Its protein is CSARGRDAYNEQFF.

This clonotype was found many times. This chain uses TRBV13 with TRBJ2-7; possibly TRBD2 for D (5 bases). Looked up from germline, CDR1 is PRHDT and CDR2 is FYEKMQ (reference sequence). The CDR3 sequence is 15 residues long. V lost 0 bases to trimming and J lost 7 bases, with 16 bases between them. The CDR3 here is CASSLGQGLAIEQYF. The DNA of the CDR3 is TGTGCCAGCAGCTTAGGCCAAGGGCTAGCTATTGAGCAGTACTTC.

The chain carries TRBV30 and TRBJ2-1; D unresolved. Looked up from germline, CDR1 is GTSNPN and CDR2 is SVGIG (reference sequence). This CDR3 has 13 amino acids. V lost 0 bases and J lost 4, with 7 bases in between. This chain's CDR3 is CAWSVSPYNEQFF. The DNA for the CDR3 is TGTGCCTGGAGTGTGTCGCCTTACAATGAGCAGTTCTTC.

The V call is TRBV11-2, the J call TRBJ2-7, with 10 positions matching TRBD2. V trimming: 4 bases; J trimming: 0 bases; junction bases outside the gene matches: 3. Per germline, CDR1 SGHAT and CDR2 FQNNGV. The CDR3 runs 15 residues. Here the CDR3 DNA reads TGTGCCAGCAGCTCAGGACTAGCGGACTCCTACGAGCAGTACTTC. It encodes CASSSGLADSYEQYF.

This clonotype was recorded many times. CDR3 sequence (DNA): TGTGCCTGGAACAGGGGCCCCCCAGATACGCAGTATTTT. Its protein product is CAWNRGPPDTQYF. The chain uses TRBV30 and TRBJ2-3; 7 bases fit TRBD1. V was clipped by 4 bases and J by 4 bases; unmatched bases: 5. This CDR3 contains 13 residues. Per germline, CDR1 GTSNPN and CDR2 SVGIG (reference sequence).

On this clonotype itself: Given a much more abundant clone one base away, this may be a read error. The chain recombines TRBV6-2 or TRBV6-3 with TRBJ2-7, with 7 bases that match TRBD1. CDR1 and CDR2 from the germline V gene are MNHEY and SVGEGT. The CDR3 contains 14 residues. CDR3 loop: CASNPQGVKNIQDF. Written as DNA, the CDR3 is TGTGCCAGCAACCCTCAGGGGGTGAAAAACATTCAGGACTTC.

This clonotype was seen repeatedly, ten times or more. The chain is built from TRBV18 and TRBJ2-5; D is tentatively TRBD1 or TRBD2 (5 bases each). The CDR3 consists of 15 residues. Germline CDR1 and CDR2: KGHSH and LQKENI. Deletions cut 3 bases from V and 5 bases from J, with 16 bases between. CDR3 nucleotides: TGTGCCAGCTCACCCGGGACGGCAGCCGATGAGACCCAGTACTTC. This encodes CASSPGTAADETQYF.

About this clonotype itself: Since a much larger clone is just one base distant, this may be a read error. The CDR3 bases are TGCGCCAGCAGCTTGACAGGGGTTGGACAACTAGCCAAAAACATTCAGGACTTC. Its protein is CASSLTGVGQLAKNIQDF. The chain joins TRBV5-1 to TRBJ2-4, with D perhaps TRBD1 (7 bases). The CDR3 spans 18 residues. Germline V gives CDR1 SGHRS, CDR2 YFSETQ.

This clonotype has a handful of counts. V and J are TRBV14 and TRBJ2-1; tentatively, D is TRBD1 or TRBD2 (6 bases each). The V end was cut by 2 bases, the J end by 4 bases, with 12 bases between. CDR3 size: 15 residues. CDR1 and CDR2 (germline): SGHDN, FVKESK. CDR3 sequence (DNA): TGTGCCAGCAGCCAAACGCGAGGGGGGTACAATGAGCAGTTCTTC. It codes for CASSQTRGGYNEQFF.